The 6 T cell receptor beta chains presented below share a single source sample, sequenced in a study of spatial heterogeneity in lung cancer. Study outcomes and limitations: It was found that expanded intratumoral alpha and beta TCR counts tracked tumor mutation counts.

Antigens of these TCRs are unknown. The sample's time point: sample taken at primary tumor resection. TCRdb re-analysed the 5' RACE reads in MiXCR, keeping a single row per CDR3 protein. The sample contains 5,000 to 6,000 distinct CDR3 sequences, roughly 16% of which appear only once. The sequenced sample was lung tumor tissue, obtained at surgery. These receptors were obtained from a male donor with early-stage non-small cell lung cancer.

This clonotype qualifies as medium-sized. Found in a library prepared for alpha chains, this beta chain is an off-target read, and its abundance has little meaning. The chain uses TRBV5-1 and TRBJ2-5; the D gene could be TRBD1 or TRBD2 (5 bases each). The CDR3 runs 15 residues. Trimming pared 0 bases from V and 1 base from J, leaving 10 bases between. CDR1 SGHRS and CDR2 YFSETQ come from the germline V gene. CDR3 nucleotides: TGCGCCAGCAGCTTGGACGGGGCCCTCCAAGAGACCCAGTACTTC. It translates to CASSLDGALQETQYF.

The sample holds a few counts of this clonotype. This beta chain is off target for a library built for alpha chains, so its abundance means little. The chain combines TRBV7-2 with TRBJ2-3; 8 bases align to TRBD2. The CDR3 spans 15 residues. The ends lost 5 bases at V and 3 bases at J; junction bases unmatched: 7. The germline CDR1 and CDR2 sequences are SGHTA and FQGNSA. CDR3 amino acids: CASSNGGAGTDTQYF. The CDR3 DNA sequence: TGTGCCAGCAGCAACGGGGGGGCCGGGACAGATACGCAGTATTTT. Supplemented by reference TRBV7-2 and TRBJ2-3, the full variable domain reads GAGVSQSPSNKVTEKGKDVELRCDPISGHTALYWYRQSLGQGLEFLIYFQGNSAPDKSGLPSDRFSAERTGGSVSTLTIQRTQQEDSAVYLCASSNGGAGTDTQYFGPGTRLTVL.

This clonotype has at least ten counts. Since the library was made to target alpha chains, this beta chain is a stray read and its abundance is not meaningful. This sequence joins TRBV5-1 and TRBJ2-2, with D possibly matching TRBD2 (6 bases). Germline CDR1 reads SGHRS; CDR2 reads YFSETQ. This CDR3 comprises 14 residues. Trimming removed 4 bases from V and 3 bases from J, with 10 bases in between. The CDR3 sequence: CASSPRLDTGELFF. The DNA of the CDR3 is TGCGCCAGCAGCCCTAGACTAGACACCGGGGAGCTGTTTTTT.

This clonotype was observed a handful of times. This beta chain is a stray sequence in a library constructed for alpha chains; its clone size is not meaningful. The gene calls are TRBV12-3 or TRBV12-4 and TRBJ1-4; unclear D gene. The CDR3 consists of 14 residues. V was clipped by 4 bases and J by 2 bases, with 8 bases between them. CDR3 sequence reads: CASSSHGTNEKLFF. The CDR3 nucleotides read TGTGCCAGCAGTTCCCATGGCACTAATGAAAAACTGTTTTTT.

This clonotype was picked up a small number of times. The size of this beta chain means little, since it is a stray read in a library made for alpha chains. V is TRBV28 and J is TRBJ1-2; D uncertain. There are 15 residues in the CDR3. Per germline, CDR1 MDHEN and CDR2 SYDVKM. V was pared by 6 bases and J by 4 bases, with 18 bases between. The CDR3 loop is CASSPRERPAYGYTF. CDR3 nucleotide sequence: TGTGCCAGCAGCCCGAGGGAGCGCCCCGCCTATGGCTACACCTTC.

Within the sample, this clonotype is medium-sized (0.01 to 0.1%). This beta chain is a stray read from a library made for alpha chains; its abundance is not meaningful. The genes are TRBV5-6 and TRBJ1-1; D perhaps matches TRBD1 (5 bases). The V and J ends lost 6 bases and 1 base respectively, with 10 bases between them. Germline loops: CDR1 SGHDT, CDR2 YYEEEE. The CDR3 totals 13 residues. The CDR3 loop reads CASTVGPNTEAFF. The CDR3 region has the DNA TGTGCCAGCACCGTGGGACCGAACACTGAAGCTTTCTTT.